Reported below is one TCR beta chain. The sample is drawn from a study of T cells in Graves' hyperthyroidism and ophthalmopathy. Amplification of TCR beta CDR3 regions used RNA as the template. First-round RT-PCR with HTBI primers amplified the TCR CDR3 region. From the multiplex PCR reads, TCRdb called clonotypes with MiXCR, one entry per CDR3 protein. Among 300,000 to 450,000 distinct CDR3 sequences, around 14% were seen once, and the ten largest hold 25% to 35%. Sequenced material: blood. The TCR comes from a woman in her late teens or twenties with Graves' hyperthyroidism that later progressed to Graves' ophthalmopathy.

The CDR3 spells CASGLVTGNTGELFF. The CDR3 coding sequence is TGTGCTAGTGGTTTAGTCACAGGGAACACCGGGGAGCTGTTTTTT. This chain joins TRBV12-5 and TRBJ2-2; the D gene is possibly TRBD1 (5 bases). The germline V gene has CDR1 LGHNT and CDR2 FRNRAP. V was clipped by 3 bases and J by 1 base, with 9 bases between them. This CDR3 has 15 amino acids.